Presented here are 11 T cell receptor beta chains from one specimen sequenced in a study of T cells in Graves' hyperthyroidism and ophthalmopathy. The CDR3 regions of TCR beta were amplified from RNA transcripts. The study used the HTBI primer set for a first-round RT-PCR of the TCR CDR3. TCRdb recomputed calls from the multiplex PCR reads with MiXCR, one row per CDR3 protein. The table has around 500,000 distinct CDR3 sequences, around 15% seen once. Sequences were obtained from blood. The receptors stem from a woman aged 25 to 45 with Graves' ophthalmopathy.

In its sample, this clonotype was seen a few times. It may be a read error: a sequence one base away is much more abundant. The chain joins TRBV27 to TRBJ1-2; D is possibly TRBD1 (6 bases). CDR1 is MNHEY, CDR2 SMNVEV, per germline (reference sequence). This CDR3 is 15 amino acids long. V lost 2 bases and J lost 2, with 12 bases in between. The CDR3 loop reads CASSLMQGRNYGYTF. The CDR3, as DNA: TGTGCCAGCAGTTTAATGCAGGGGCGAAACTATGGCTACACCTTC.

The chain is built from TRBV27 and TRBJ2-7; TRBD2 matches at 8 bases. Germline V gives CDR1 MNHEY, CDR2 SMNVEV (reference sequence). The V and J ends lost 0 bases and 0 bases, in that order; junction bases with no gene match: 4. The CDR3 loop spans 16 amino acids. The CDR3 DNA is TGTGCCAGCAGTTTATCCGCTAGCGGGTTCTCCTACGAGCAGTACTTC. It specifies CASSLSASGFSYEQYF.

This clonotype was observed at least ten times. CDR3 DNA: TGTGCCAGCAGCGACAACGTGGGGGCGGGCTACGAGCAGTACTTC. It is translated as CASSDNVGAGYEQYF. The chain couples TRBV11-2 to TRBJ2-7, with D perhaps TRBD1 (6 bases). From germline, CDR1 is SGHAT and CDR2 FQNNGV. V lost 5 bases and J lost 3, with 17 bases in between. The CDR3 covers 15 residues. Combining the CDR3 with reference TRBV11-2 and TRBJ2-7 gives the whole variable domain EAGVAQSPRYKIIEKRQSVAFWCNPISGHATLYWYQQILGQGPKLLIQFQNNGVVDDSQLPKDRFSAERLKGVDSTLKIQPAKLEDSAVYLCASSDNVGAGYEQYFGPGTRLTVT.

CDR3 in amino acids: CASSSGVGTQYF. The CDR3 bases are TGTGCCAGCAGTTCAGGGGTCGGGACCCAGTACTTC. The V and J genes are TRBV7-9 and TRBJ2-5; weak D call: TRBD1 (6 bases). There are 12 residues in the CDR3. CDR1 SEHNR and CDR2 FQNEAQ come from the germline V gene (reference sequence). The germline V and J ends were trimmed by 6 bases and 7 bases, with 12 bases remaining between them.

The sample holds many counts of this clonotype. The genes are TRBV7-6 and TRBJ2-7, with a possible D match to TRBD1 (8 bases). The CDR3 is 16 residues long. V shed 3 bases and J shed 1 base, with 16 bases lying between them. Germline CDR1 is SGHVS and CDR2 is FNYEAQ. CDR3 coding DNA: TGTGCCAGCAGCTTGGGGAGCGGGACAGGTTCCTACGAGCAGTACTTC. It translates to CASSLGSGTGSYEQYF.

This clonotype was observed a handful of times. The chain uses TRBV24-1 and TRBJ2-7, with TRBD2 matching over 7 bases. CDR1 and CDR2 (germline): KGHDR, SFDVKD. The CDR3 has 15 amino acids. Trimming cost V 3 bases and J 2 bases; bases outside gene matches: 6. The DNA for the CDR3 is TGTGCCACCAGTGATACGCGGGAGTCCGCCTACGAGCAGTACTTC. Protein product: CATSDTRESAYEQYF.

This clonotype was seen many times. The CDR3 loop reads CASSLGRDTILFSPLHF. The CDR3 DNA reads TGTGCCAGCAGTTTGGGCCGGGACACCATCCTCTTTTCACCCCTCCACTTT. The rearrangement uses TRBV28 and TRBJ1-6; D perhaps matches TRBD1 (6 bases). Trimming removed 3 bases at V and 9 bases at J, with 21 bases between. Looked up from germline, CDR1 is MDHEN and CDR2 is SYDVKM. This CDR3 has 17 amino acids.

Only a few counts were recorded for this clonotype. The chain couples TRBV20-1 to TRBJ2-7; D ambiguous. CDR1 DFQATT and CDR2 SNEGSKA come from the germline V gene (reference sequence). The CDR3 extends over 15 amino acids. The V gene lost 1 base and the J gene lost 3 bases, with 16 bases spanning the gap. CDR3 nucleotide sequence: TGCAGTGCTAGAGTGCCCGCCCAGCTGATCTACGAGCAGTACTTC. It specifies CSARVPAQLIYEQYF.

In nucleotides, the CDR3 is TGTGCCAGCAGCATGGGGCCGGCTGAAGCTAACTATGGCTACACCTTC. Translated, it gives CASSMGPAEANYGYTF. This chain uses TRBV5-8 with TRBJ1-2, with D perhaps matching TRBD1 (5 bases). CDR3 length: 16 amino acids. In germline, CDR1 is SGHTS, CDR2 YDEGEE. V gave up 4 bases and J gave up 0 bases, with 16 bases separating them. Drawing the rest from reference TRBV5-8 and TRBJ1-2, the complete variable domain is EAGVTQSPTHLIKTRGQQATLRCSPISGHTSVYWYQQALGLGLQFLLWYDEGEERNRGNFPPRFSGRQFPNYSSELNVNALELEDSALYLCASSMGPAEANYGYTFGSGTRLTVV.

This chain links TRBV4-2 with TRBJ2-3, with 10 bases that match TRBD1. With 0 bases clipped from V and 4 bases from J, the junction kept 7 bases outside the gene matches. CDR1 is LGHNA and CDR2 is YNFKEQ in the germline V gene. CDR3 length equals 17 residues. In nucleotides, the CDR3 is TGTGCCAGCAGCCAAGATCTTTGGACAGGGGGGTCAGATACGCAGTATTTT. As protein: CASSQDLWTGGSDTQYF.

This clonotype was found a few times. CDR3: CASSLFVTGLDSNQPQHF. The CDR3 coding sequence is TGTGCCAGCAGCCTATTCGTGACAGGGCTGGATAGCAATCAGCCCCAGCATTTT. The V and J genes are TRBV3-2 and TRBJ1-5; TRBD1, the table's D call, lacks a check against the DNA. TRBV3-2 is listed as a pseudogene. The CDR3 is made up of 18 amino acids.